The following is a T cell receptor beta chain sequence with its context. These data are taken from a study of blood T cell repertoires in COVID-19. In the study's own analysis: Nucleated cell number was recorded as an estimate derived from reference gene primer amplification. Profiled with immunoSEQ multiplex PCR; TCRdb holds only in-frame clones, not every one. V and J calls and clone size are copied from that table; D and trimming were computed from the DNA. This table holds 250,000 or so clones, roughly 85% found once. There are 15 residues in the CDR3. V lost 4 bases, J lost 0 bases, and 3 bases stayed unmatched. Germline values: CDR1 GTSNPN, CDR2 SVGIG (reference sequence).

Source material: peripheral blood. This TCR was recovered from a young man with active or convalescent COVID-19. The V call is TRBV30, the J call TRBJ1-6, with 7 positions matching TRBD1. The CDR3 protein is CAWTRGSSYNSPLHF. CDR3 nucleotide sequence: TGTGCCTGGACCAGGGGGAGCTCCTATAATTCACCCCTCCACTTT.